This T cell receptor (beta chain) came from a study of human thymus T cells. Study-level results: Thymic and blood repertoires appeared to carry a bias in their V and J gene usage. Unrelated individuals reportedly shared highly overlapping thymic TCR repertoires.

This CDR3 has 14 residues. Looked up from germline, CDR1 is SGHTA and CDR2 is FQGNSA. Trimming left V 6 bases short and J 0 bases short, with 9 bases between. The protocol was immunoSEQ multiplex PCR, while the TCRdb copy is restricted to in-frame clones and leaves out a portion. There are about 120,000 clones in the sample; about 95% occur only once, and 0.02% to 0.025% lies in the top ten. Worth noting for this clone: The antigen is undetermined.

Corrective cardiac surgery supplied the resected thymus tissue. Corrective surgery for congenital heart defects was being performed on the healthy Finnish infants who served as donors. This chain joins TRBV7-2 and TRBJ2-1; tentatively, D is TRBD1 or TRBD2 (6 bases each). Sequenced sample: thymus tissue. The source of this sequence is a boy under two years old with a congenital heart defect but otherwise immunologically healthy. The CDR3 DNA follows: TGTGCCAGCAGGTGGGGGGCCTCCTACAATGAGCAGTTCTTC. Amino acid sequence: CASRWGASYNEQFF. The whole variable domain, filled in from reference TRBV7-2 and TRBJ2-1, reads GAGVSQSPSNKVTEKGKDVELRCDPISGHTALYWYRQSLGQGLEFLIYFQGNSAPDKSGLPSDRFSAERTGGSVSTLTIQRTQQEDSAVYLCASRWGASYNEQFFGPGTRLTVL.